The 32 T cell receptor beta chains below were found in one sample sequenced in a study of HIV-infected patients and healthy controls. All unsorted peripheral T cells were captured because whole blood was used without fractionation. Reverse transcription used around 540 ng RNA and constant-region primers for alpha and beta. Separate chain-specific third strand synthesis with multiplexing indices produced the alpha and beta libraries. TCRdb re-called the 5' RACE reads with MiXCR, one entry per CDR3 protein. In the table there are 9,500 to 11,000 distinct CDR3 sequences, roughly 4.8% of which are singletons. Sequencing used blood, obtained before antiretroviral therapy. Source of these receptors: an adult with HIV infection.

A few counts support this clonotype. This rearrangement joins TRBV27 to TRBJ2-3; D remains ambiguous. The CDR3 extends over 14 amino acids. Trimming took off 0 bases at V and 2 bases at J, with 6 bases between the two ends. CDR1 and CDR2 from the germline V gene are MNHEY and SMNVEV (reference sequence). DNA of the CDR3: TGTGCCAGCAGTTTATCCTCAGTCACAGATACGCAGTATTTT. It is translated as CASSLSSVTDTQYF.

The sample holds a few counts of this clonotype. The J gene is TRBJ1-1, the V gene TRBV4-1, with D possibly matching TRBD1 (6 bases). V gave up 4 bases and J gave up 6 bases, with 9 bases separating them. The CDR3 is 12 amino acids. Looked up from germline, CDR1 is MGHRA and CDR2 is YSYEKL. CDR3 loop: CASSLRGSEAFF. CDR3 nucleotides: TGCGCCAGCAGCCTCAGGGGTTCTGAAGCTTTCTTT.

In this sample, this clonotype turned up many times. The chain couples TRBV11-2 to TRBJ2-4, with no clear D. The CDR3 extends over 13 amino acids. From germline, CDR1 is SGHAT and CDR2 FQNNGV. Trimming cost V 0 bases and J 9 bases, with 9 bases left between them. Here the CDR3 reads CASSLDPHSIQYF. CDR3 nucleotides: TGTGCCAGCAGCTTAGACCCCCATAGCATTCAGTACTTC.

This clonotype has at least ten counts. The genes are TRBV5-4 and TRBJ2-1; 9 bases are shared with TRBD2. Germline loops: CDR1 SGHNT, CDR2 YYREEE (reference sequence). V dropped 3 bases and J dropped 7; count of bases not matched to a gene: 8. CDR3 size: 15 residues. CDR3 amino acids: CASSSLAGPLNEQFF. The CDR3 DNA reads TGTGCCAGCAGCTCCCTAGCGGGACCCCTGAATGAGCAGTTCTTC.

This clonotype was counted many times. The rearrangement uses TRBV20-1 and TRBJ2-3, with 11 bases aligning to TRBD2. This CDR3 region has 16 residues. Trimming removed 3 bases from V and 6 bases from J; junction bases left unmatched: 11. Germline V lookup: CDR1 DFQATT, CDR2 SNEGSKA (reference sequence). CDR3 protein: CSASIAGGSRIDTQYF. CDR3 nucleotide sequence: TGCAGTGCTAGTATAGCGGGGGGGTCTCGAATCGATACGCAGTATTTT.

This clonotype was recorded at least ten times. The J gene is TRBJ1-6, the V gene TRBV27, with D tentatively TRBD1 (5 bases). V shed 1 base and J shed 9 bases, with 19 bases lying between them. CDR1 and CDR2 from the germline V gene are MNHEY and SMNVEV (reference sequence). The CDR3 covers 17 residues. The DNA of the CDR3 is TGTGCCAGCAGTTTATTTTTTAGGGAGGGGACGAGTTCACCCCTCCACTTT. It codes for CASSLFFREGTSSPLHF.

In its sample, this clonotype is medium-sized (0.01 to 0.1%). The chain has TRBV6-6 and TRBJ1-1, with 10 bases that match TRBD1. The J segment lost 4 bases and the V segment lost 5 bases, leaving 10 bases of the junction unmatched. The germline V gene encodes CDR1 MNHNY and CDR2 SVGAGI (reference sequence). The CDR3 runs 16 residues. CDR3 in DNA: TGTGCCAGCAGTCCACCGGGACAGGGGAGGAGCACTGAAGCTTTCTTT. Protein sequence: CASSPPGQGRSTEAFF.

This clonotype was recorded at least ten times. This sequence joins TRBV2 and TRBJ2-5; D is possibly TRBD1 or TRBD2 (5 bases each). Germline lookup yields CDR1 SNHLY and CDR2 FYNNEI. The CDR3 is made up of 13 amino acids. Trimming removed 4 bases from V and 2 bases from J, with 8 bases in between. The DNA for the CDR3 is TGTGCCAGCAGTGCCTGGGGGCAAGAGACCCAGTACTTC. Translating it yields CASSAWGQETQYF.

This clonotype is medium-sized by share. The chain recombines TRBV30 with TRBJ2-7, with 11 bases that match TRBD2. The V gene's germline CDR1 is GTSNPN and CDR2 SVGIG (reference sequence). With V trimmed by 2 bases and J by 2 bases, 5 bases remained unmatched. CDR3 length: 15 amino acids. The CDR3 loop reads CAWSWGLAATYEQYF. The CDR3 DNA reads TGTGCCTGGAGTTGGGGACTAGCGGCCACCTACGAGCAGTACTTC.

This clonotype was seen repeatedly, ten times or more. The chain links TRBV5-1 to TRBJ2-5; 10 bases agree with TRBD2. Germline lookup yields CDR1 SGHRS and CDR2 YFSETQ. The J segment lost 4 bases and the V segment lost 2 bases, leaving 8 bases of the junction unmatched. CDR3 length equals 16 residues. CDR3 in amino acids: CASSFLPSGGRETQYF. The CDR3 coding sequence is TGCGCCAGCAGCTTTTTGCCTAGCGGGGGCCGAGAGACCCAGTACTTC.

This clonotype is labeled as medium-sized (0.01 to 0.1%). The rearrangement links TRBV7-9 to TRBJ2-2; 10 bases map to TRBD2. V lost 3 bases and J lost 7; bases outside the gene matches: 8. CDR3 length: 16 amino acids. Germline V lookup: CDR1 SEHNR, CDR2 FQNEAQ (reference sequence). CDR3 protein: CASSFTSGNVGGELFF. CDR3 sequence (DNA): TGTGCCAGCAGCTTTACTAGCGGGAATGTTGGCGGGGAGCTGTTTTTT.

The chain uses TRBV29-1 and TRBJ2-3, with TRBD1 as a possible D gene (6 bases). V lost 7 bases, J lost 4 bases, and 12 bases lay in between. This CDR3 contains 12 residues. CDR1 and CDR2 from the germline V gene are SQVTM and ANQGSEA. In DNA form, the CDR3 reads TGCAGCGCCACCGAGGGGGCAGATACGCAGTATTTT. Its protein is CSATEGADTQYF.

Sample share makes this clonotype medium-sized. CDR3 sequence (DNA): TGTGCCAGCAGAATCTCAGGAGGAGGCTATGGCTACACCTTC. It yields the protein CASRISGGGYGYTF. The chain carries TRBV12-3 or TRBV12-4 and TRBJ1-2; D is unresolved. With 6 bases removed from V and 4 bases from J, the gap between germline ends came to 15 bases. The CDR3 is 14 amino acids.

This clonotype has at least ten counts. The V gene is TRBV6-1, the J gene TRBJ1-1, with D tentatively TRBD1 (5 bases). V was pared by 0 bases and J by 1 base, with 9 bases between. CDR3 length equals 15 residues. Germline V gene lookup returns CDR1 MNHNS and CDR2 SASEGT. The CDR3 DNA reads TGTGCCAGCAGTGAAGCGGGGGGGAGGAACACTGAAGCTTTCTTT. Translated: CASSEAGGRNTEAFF.

This clonotype was observed many times. The J gene is TRBJ2-2, the V gene TRBV20-1; the D is unclear. The length of the CDR3 is 13 residues. Germline values: CDR1 DFQATT, CDR2 SNEGSKA (reference sequence). Trimming took 0 bases from V and 5 from J, leaving 7 bases between them. The chain's CDR3 is CSARDSKTGELFF. The CDR3 bases are TGCAGTGCTAGAGATTCAAAAACCGGGGAGCTGTTTTTT.

This clonotype has ten or more counts. The chain links TRBV7-2 to TRBJ2-7; D possibly corresponds to TRBD2 (5 bases). CDR3 size: 15 residues. With 4 bases removed from V and 0 bases from J, the gap between germline ends came to 13 bases. Germline V gene lookup returns CDR1 SGHTA and CDR2 FQGNSA. In nucleotides, the CDR3 is TGTGCCAGCAGCTATCCCGGGATGCTCTCCTACGAGCAGTACTTC. Its translation is CASSYPGMLSYEQYF.

At least ten counts were recorded for this clonotype. The V gene is TRBV5-6, the J gene TRBJ1-1; D uncertain. The V gene lost 0 bases and the J gene lost 1 base, with 7 bases spanning the gap. The CDR3 contains 14 residues. Germline CDR1 SGHDT, CDR2 YYEEEE. The DNA of the CDR3 is TGTGCCAGCAGCTTGGGACCGACGAACACTGAAGCTTTCTTT. The encoded protein is CASSLGPTNTEAFF.

In the case of this clonotype: Lacking the conserved final phenylalanine or tryptophan, this CDR3 likely reflects a read error. The rearrangement uses TRBV2 and TRBJ1-1; D gene uncertain. Between the trimmed V and J ends, which lost 2 bases and 7 bases, there was a span of 8 bases. The CDR3 extends over 12 amino acids. The V gene's germline CDR1 is SNHLY and CDR2 FYNNEI. The CDR3 nucleotides read TGTGCCAGCAGTGAAACAGAGAATGAAGCTTTCTCT. Protein: CASSETENEAFS.

In its sample, this clonotype is medium-sized. This rearrangement joins TRBV30 to TRBJ2-1; no definite D call. The germline V gene encodes CDR1 GTSNPN and CDR2 SVGIG (reference sequence). The CDR3 is 14 amino acids. V was cut by 1 base and J by 0 bases, with 7 bases left in between. This CDR3 reads CAWSGFPSYNEQFF. The CDR3, as DNA: TGTGCCTGGAGTGGGTTTCCCTCCTACAATGAGCAGTTCTTC.

This clonotype has a count of ten or more. The chain recombines TRBV19 with TRBJ1-1, with D perhaps TRBD1 (5 bases). The CDR3 loop spans 13 amino acids. Between the trimmed V and J ends, which lost 8 bases and 1 base, there was a span of 11 bases. Looked up from germline, CDR1 is LNHDA and CDR2 is SQIVND (reference sequence). The CDR3 protein is CASLGRANTEAFF. The CDR3 DNA reads as TGTGCCAGTCTGGGCAGGGCGAACACTGAAGCTTTCTTT.

At least ten counts were recorded for this clonotype. CDR3 amino acids: CASSLQGLNTEAFF. DNA of the CDR3: TGTGCCAGCAGTCTACAGGGGTTGAACACTGAAGCTTTCTTT. The V and J genes are TRBV6-6 and TRBJ1-1, with TRBD1 identical over 7 bases. The CDR3 length is 14 residues. The junction had 3 bases not matched to a gene; V was cut back by 5 bases and J by 0 bases. Germline V gene lookup returns CDR1 MNHNY and CDR2 SVGAGI (reference sequence).

This clonotype was picked up many times. DNA for the CDR3: TGTGCCAGCAACTTCGCGGGACAGACCTACAATGAGCAGTTCTTC. Translated, it gives CASNFAGQTYNEQFF. This chain links TRBV13 with TRBJ2-1, with D possibly TRBD1 on 7 matching bases. The CDR3 runs to 15 residues. Trimming removed 7 bases from V and 2 bases from J, with 15 bases in between. CDR1 PRHDT and CDR2 FYEKMQ come from the germline V gene (reference sequence).

This clonotype was counted many times. As DNA, the CDR3 is TGTGCCAGCGGGAACGACAGGGTCAATGAGCAGTTCTTC. Amino acids: CASGNDRVNEQFF. The chain has TRBV27 and TRBJ2-1; the match to TRBD1 covers 7 bases. This CDR3 has 13 amino acids. Germline CDR1 and CDR2: MNHEY and SMNVEV (reference sequence). V was pared by 8 bases and J by 6 bases, with 7 bases of the junction left unmatched.

By proportion, this clonotype is medium-sized. The rearrangement joins TRBV12-3 or TRBV12-4 to TRBJ2-1; TRBD1 is a possible D gene (6 bases). The V and J ends lost 5 bases and 8 bases respectively, with 16 bases between them. The CDR3 runs to 14 residues. The DNA of the CDR3 is TGTGCCAGCAGTCCCCCGTGGACAGACGATGAGCAGTTCTTC. As protein: CASSPPWTDDEQFF.

This clonotype was seen just once. The J gene is TRBJ1-6, the V gene TRBV27; TRBD1 might be the D (5 bases). V was clipped by 4 bases and J by 7 bases, with 20 bases between them. The germline V gene has CDR1 MNHEY and CDR2 SMNVEV (reference sequence). The CDR3 consists of 17 residues. CDR3 region: CASSSGEAGSENSPLHF. CDR3 coding DNA: TGTGCCAGCAGTTCCGGGGAAGCAGGGAGCGAAAATTCACCCCTCCACTTT.

This clonotype appeared many times. The rearrangement uses TRBV5-4 and TRBJ2-3; D ambiguous. This CDR3 contains 13 residues. Germline values: CDR1 SGHNT, CDR2 YYREEE (reference sequence). Trimming took 0 bases from V and 7 from J, leaving 9 bases between them. CDR3 loop: CASSLEGVNTQYF. The CDR3 DNA is TGTGCCAGCAGCTTGGAGGGTGTTAATACGCAGTATTTT. Using reference TRBV5-4 and TRBJ2-3 for the parts outside the CDR3, the full variable domain is ETGVTQSPTHLIKTRGQQVTLRCSSQSGHNTVSWYQQALGQGPQFIFQYYREEENGRGNFPPRFSGLQFPNYSSELNVNALELDDSALYLCASSLEGVNTQYFGPGTRLTVL.

This clonotype counts as medium-sized. CDR3 loop: CASSIEGPGWQETQYF. DNA of the CDR3: TGTGCCAGTAGTATAGAGGGCCCGGGTTGGCAAGAGACCCAGTACTTC. This chain connects TRBV19 to TRBJ2-5; D unclear. Germline V gives CDR1 LNHDA, CDR2 SQIVND (reference sequence). This CDR3 is built from 16 residues. The V end lost 0 bases, the J end lost 2 bases, and 13 bases lay between the germline ends.

There are many counts of this clonotype. The chain couples TRBV7-9 to TRBJ2-7, with 9 bases lining up with TRBD1. The V segment lost 5 bases and the J segment 6 bases; nucleotides outside the gene matches: 8. From germline, CDR1 is SEHNR and CDR2 FQNEAQ (reference sequence). The CDR3 has 14 residues. The CDR3 loop reads CASSQTETGGEQYF. In DNA form, the CDR3 reads TGTGCCAGCAGCCAGACCGAGACAGGGGGCGAGCAGTACTTC.

The table lists this clonotype with many counts. The rearrangement links TRBV27 to TRBJ2-7, with D maybe TRBD1 (5 bases). Trimming took off 5 bases at V and 5 bases at J, with 16 bases between the two ends. Germline CDR1 reads MNHEY; CDR2 reads SMNVEV (reference sequence). The CDR3 extends over 14 amino acids. The CDR3 DNA reads TGTGCCAGCAGTCCACCTGGACAATTCGACGAGCAGTACTTC. This encodes CASSPPGQFDEQYF.

This clonotype is medium-sized (0.01 to 0.1%) by share. The genes are TRBV7-9 and TRBJ2-1; no clear D. The CDR3 is 17 residues long. The V gene's germline CDR1 is SEHNR and CDR2 FQNEAQ (reference sequence). Deletions cut 5 bases from V and 6 bases from J, with 23 bases between. The CDR3 loop reads CASSSLDDYKVANEQFF. DNA for the CDR3: TGTGCCAGCAGCAGCCTAGATGATTACAAGGTGGCCAATGAGCAGTTCTTC. Variable domain in full (rest from reference TRBV7-9 and TRBJ2-1): DTGVSQNPRHKITKRGQNVTFRCDPISEHNRLYWYRQTLGQGPEFLTYFQNEAQLEKSRLLSDRFSAERPKGSFSTLEIQRTEQGDSAMYLCASSSLDDYKVANEQFFGPGTRLTVL.

This clonotype was seen at least ten times. The chain links TRBV20-1 to TRBJ2-3; TRBD1 is a possible D gene (6 bases). V lost 4 bases to trimming and J lost 3 bases, with 11 bases between them. The CDR3 length is 13 residues. The germline gives CDR1 DFQATT, CDR2 SNEGSKA (reference sequence). CDR3 bases: TGCAGTGCTAAAGAAACAGGGACAGATACGCAGTATTTT. Translated, it gives CSAKETGTDTQYF.

In its sample, this clonotype was seen many times. V usage is TRBV19 and J usage is TRBJ1-2, with TRBD1 identical over 7 bases. Germline-derived CDR1 and CDR2 are LNHDA and SQIVND (reference sequence). CDR3 length equals 14 residues. V lost 7 bases and J lost 2; bases outside the gene matches: 7. In DNA form, the CDR3 reads TGTGCCAGTAAACTAACACAGGGGAACTATGGCTACACCTTC. This sequence encodes CASKLTQGNYGYTF.